Each of the 30 T cell receptor beta chains below was sequenced from the same sample in a study of T-cell reconstitution after alpha-beta-depleted transplantation in children. For TCRbeta, the library was prepared with unique molecular identifiers. TCRdb fed the PCR reads into MiXCR, producing one record per CDR3 protein. Of about 400,000 distinct CDR3 sequences in the sample, roughly 22% are singletons; the top ten hold 3% to 4%. Sequences were derived from PBMCs from the stem cell graft donor, sampled from the stem cell graft. The receptors derive from a human donor who donated a stem cell graft to a child with acute myeloid leukemia.

This chain connects TRBV12-3 or TRBV12-4 to TRBJ2-3; no definite D call. This CDR3 contains 11 residues. V gave up 8 bases and J gave up 8 bases, with 11 bases separating them. CDR3 in DNA: TGTGCCAGCGGCCCCCGCGGTACGCAGTATTTT. This gives the protein CASGPRGTQYF.

This clonotype was recorded at least ten times. This sequence joins TRBV12-3 or TRBV12-4 and TRBJ1-1, with 7 bases lining up with TRBD1. V trimming: 4 bases; J trimming: 1 base; junction bases outside the gene matches: 9. CDR3 length: 16 amino acids. CDR3 in DNA: TGTGCCAGCAGTTCCATATATCGACAGGGGAACACTGAAGCTTTCTTT. Translating gives CASSSIYRQGNTEAFF.

The chain links TRBV20-1 to TRBJ1-6; no firm D call. Germline CDR1 is DFQATT and CDR2 is SNEGSKA (reference sequence). The CDR3 sequence is 13 residues long. The V end was cut by 3 bases, the J end by 7 bases, with 10 bases between. The DNA for the CDR3 is TGCAGTGCTAGTAGGCAGGAAAATTCACCCCTCCACTTT. This translates into CSASRQENSPLHF.

This clonotype has a handful of counts. J is TRBJ2-1 and V is TRBV20-1; 8 bases match TRBD2. The CDR3 spans 15 residues. CDR1 and CDR2 (germline): DFQATT, SNEGSKA (reference sequence). With 3 bases clipped from V and 6 bases from J, the junction kept 10 bases outside the gene matches. CDR3 sequence (DNA): TGCAGTGCTAGCCGAACTAGCGGCGGTGGCAATGAGCAGTTCTTC. Residues: CSASRTSGGGNEQFF.

The chain combines TRBV18 with TRBJ2-2; 7 bases agree with TRBD1. The CDR3 is made up of 14 amino acids. The V and J ends lost 10 bases and 0 bases, in that order; junction bases with no gene match: 5. Germline V gives CDR1 KGHSH, CDR2 LQKENI. The CDR3 DNA follows: TGTGCCAACGCGGACAGGACGAACACCGGGGAGCTGTTTTTT. This sequence encodes CANADRTNTGELFF. The complete variable domain, with remaining parts taken from reference TRBV18 and TRBJ2-2, reads NAGVMQNPRHLVRRRGQEARLRCSPMKGHSHVYWYRQLPEEGLKFMVYLQKENIIDESGMPKERFSAEFPKEGPSILRIQQVVRGDSAAYFCANADRTNTGELFFGEGSRLTVL.

This chain joins TRBV20-1 and TRBJ2-4; possibly TRBD1 for D (6 bases). Trimming took 6 bases from V and 0 from J, leaving 15 bases between them. This CDR3 is 15 amino acids long. Germline V gene lookup returns CDR1 DFQATT and CDR2 SNEGSKA (reference sequence). CDR3 region: CSAPWQGLAKNIQYF. The CDR3 DNA reads as TGCAGTGCCCCGTGGCAGGGGCTAGCCAAAAACATTCAGTACTTC.

As DNA, the CDR3 is TGTGCCAGCAGTTCTAGCGGGAGGGTTACTTTCACAGATACGCAGTATTTT. This encodes CASSSSGRVTFTDTQYF. The rearrangement uses TRBV28 and TRBJ2-3, with 12 nucleotides matching TRBD2. CDR1 and CDR2 (germline): MDHEN, SYDVKM. J was trimmed by 2 bases and V by 4 bases; bases with no gene match: 7. This CDR3 has 17 amino acids.

This clonotype was detected many times. The rearrangement links TRBV20-1 to TRBJ2-1; 15 nucleotides line up with TRBD2. The CDR3 length is 17 residues. Germline CDR1 and CDR2: DFQATT and SNEGSKA (reference sequence). The ends lost 7 bases at V and 4 bases at J; junction bases unmatched: 11. The CDR3 region has the DNA TGCAGTGTGCCGGGACTAGCGGGAGGCCGGAGGTACAATGAGCAGTTCTTC. Encoded protein: CSVPGLAGGRRYNEQFF.

This chain connects TRBV28 to TRBJ2-3, with a possible D match to TRBD1 (6 bases). The CDR3 is made up of 16 amino acids. Germline CDR1 reads MDHEN; CDR2 reads SYDVKM. V lost 4 bases, J lost 2 bases, and 16 bases lay in between. This chain's CDR3 is CASSSDRKAITDTQYF. In DNA form, the CDR3 reads TGTGCCAGCAGTTCGGACAGAAAGGCTATCACAGATACGCAGTATTTT.

V and J are TRBV5-5 and TRBJ1-2; 9 bases line up with TRBD1. This CDR3 has 13 residues. J gave up 8 bases and V 1 base, and 3 bases lay outside the gene matches. Germline V gene sequence: CDR1 SGHKS, CDR2 YYEKEE (reference sequence). DNA of the CDR3: TGTGCCAGCAGCTTGACAGGGGGCGCGGGCTACACCTTC. This sequence encodes CASSLTGGAGYTF.

The sample holds a few counts of this clonotype. The chain employs TRBV5-1 and TRBJ2-1; possible D gene TRBD1, 6 bases. V lost 2 bases, J lost 6 bases, and 15 bases lay in between. This CDR3 is 15 amino acids long. The germline CDR1 and CDR2 sequences are SGHRS and YFSETQ. CDR3 loop: CASSLEGGRGNEQFF. CDR3 nucleotide sequence: TGCGCCAGCAGCTTAGAAGGGGGTCGGGGCAATGAGCAGTTCTTC. The complete variable domain, with remaining parts taken from reference TRBV5-1 and TRBJ2-1, reads KAGVTQTPRYLIKTRGQQVTLSCSPISGHRSVSWYQQTPGQGLQFLFEYFSETQRNKGNFPGRFSGRQFSNSRSEMNVSTLELGDSALYLCASSLEGGRGNEQFFGPGTRLTVL.

This clonotype was seen more than once but under ten times. This CDR3 is CATSPGQLLQETQYF. CDR3 in DNA: TGTGCCACCAGTCCGGGACAGCTACTCCAAGAGACCCAGTACTTC. J is TRBJ2-5 and V is TRBV24-1; 7 nucleotides align to TRBD1. V was clipped by 6 bases and J by 1 base; unmatched bases: 7. The CDR3 extends over 15 amino acids. The V gene's germline CDR1 is KGHDR and CDR2 SFDVKD.

This clonotype was seen a handful of times. The chain couples TRBV9 to TRBJ2-1; 10 nucleotides match TRBD1. The trim removed 4 bases at V and 8 bases at J, leaving 6 bases unmatched. This CDR3 is built from 14 residues. Germline V gives CDR1 SGDLS, CDR2 YYNGEE. This CDR3 reads CASSLDRGRDEQFF. Written as DNA, the CDR3 is TGTGCCAGCAGCCTAGACAGGGGGCGCGATGAGCAGTTCTTC.

The chain carries TRBV6-2 or TRBV6-3 and TRBJ2-1, with D perhaps TRBD2 (6 bases). From germline, CDR1 is MNHEY and CDR2 SVGEGT. V was pared by 6 bases and J by 6 bases, with 15 bases between. The CDR3 totals 14 residues. Here the CDR3 reads CASSVAVASNEQFF. CDR3 DNA: TGTGCCAGCAGCGTAGCGGTGGCCTCCAATGAGCAGTTCTTC.

This clonotype has just a few counts. The chain combines TRBV7-9 with TRBJ2-7, with TRBD1 as a possible D gene (6 bases). Germline loops: CDR1 SEHNR, CDR2 FQNEAQ (reference sequence). This CDR3 is built from 14 residues. V was pared by 8 bases and J by 0 bases, with 14 bases between. CDR3 in DNA: TGTGCCAGCGGTGGACAGTCGAGCTCCTACGAGCAGTACTTC. This gives the protein CASGGQSSSYEQYF.

V usage is TRBV7-2 and J usage is TRBJ2-1; 8 bases are a match to TRBD2. With V trimmed by 0 bases and J by 6 bases, 7 bases remained unmatched. This CDR3 region has 16 residues. Germline V CDR1 and CDR2: SGHTA, FQGNSA. The CDR3 DNA reads as TGTGCCAGCAGCTTAGCGGGGACTAGTGAGGGCAATGAGCAGTTCTTC. Its translation: CASSLAGTSEGNEQFF.

In this sample, this clonotype turned up a few times. The gene calls are TRBV6-1 and TRBJ2-3; 12 nucleotides agree with TRBD2. The trim removed 11 bases at V and 5 bases at J, leaving 8 bases unmatched. The CDR3 runs 14 residues. Germline V gives CDR1 MNHNS, CDR2 SASEGT. In DNA form, the CDR3 reads TGTGCCGCACGGACTAGCGGGACGGTAGATACGCAGTATTTT. Translation gives CAARTSGTVDTQYF.

In its sample, this clonotype was seen many times. V gene TRBV12-3 or TRBV12-4 combines with J gene TRBJ2-2; D is undetermined. V was shortened by 3 bases and J by 4 bases, with 0 bases between the two germline ends. The CDR3 covers 11 residues. CDR3 amino acids: CASSFTGELFF. The CDR3 DNA sequence: TGTGCCAGCAGTTTCACCGGGGAGCTGTTTTTT.

The rearrangement uses TRBV9 and TRBJ2-4; possibly TRBD1 for D (6 bases). Per the germline V gene, CDR1 is SGDLS and CDR2 is YYNGEE. The CDR3 is 13 residues long. Trimming cost V 3 bases and J 4 bases, with 8 bases left between them. The CDR3 nucleotides are TGTGCCAGCAGCGGGGGACATAAAAACATTCAGTACTTC. Amino acids: CASSGGHKNIQYF.

The chain has TRBV28 and TRBJ2-1, with 7 bases matching TRBD1. CDR3 length equals 16 residues. CDR1 and CDR2 (germline): MDHEN, SYDVKM. The V and J ends lost 1 base and 1 base, in that order; junction bases with no gene match: 4. DNA for the CDR3: TGTGCCAGCAGTTTATTAACAGGGGATTCCTACAATGAGCAGTTCTTC. The encoded protein is CASSLLTGDSYNEQFF.

This clonotype was recorded a few times. This chain connects TRBV20-1 to TRBJ2-7, with D tentatively TRBD2 (6 bases). CDR1 is DFQATT and CDR2 is SNEGSKA in the germline V gene (reference sequence). CDR3 length equals 14 residues. Trimming shortened V by 1 base and J by 4 bases, and 14 bases separated the two germline ends. CDR3 coding DNA: TGCAGTGCTAGAGTCCCCGAGACTAGATACGAGCAGTACTTC. This gives the protein CSARVPETRYEQYF.

J is TRBJ2-7 and V is TRBV20-1; D not certain. Trimming shortened V by 2 bases and J by 0 bases, and 8 bases separated the two germline ends. Germline values: CDR1 DFQATT, CDR2 SNEGSKA (reference sequence). The CDR3 totals 13 residues. The DNA of the CDR3 is TGCAGTGCTAGACGGGTGAGCTCCTACGAGCAGTACTTC. It is translated as CSARRVSSYEQYF.

The chain couples TRBV18 to TRBJ2-1, with D unresolved. This CDR3 has 15 residues. The germline V and J ends were trimmed by 3 bases and 1 base, with 10 bases remaining between them. Per germline, CDR1 KGHSH and CDR2 LQKENI. CDR3 coding DNA: TGTGCCAGCTCACCTTTAGTAGGATCCTACAATGAGCAGTTCTTC. Encoded protein: CASSPLVGSYNEQFF.

This clonotype has a handful of counts. The V gene is TRBV5-1, the J gene TRBJ2-3, with 10 positions matching TRBD2. This CDR3 comprises 18 residues. Trimming removed 5 bases from V and 0 bases from J; junction bases left unmatched: 12. Germline CDR1 is SGHRS and CDR2 is YFSETQ. The CDR3 DNA sequence: TGCGCCAGCAGTTTACGGGGACTAGCGATGACGAGCACAGATACGCAGTATTTT. This gives the protein CASSLRGLAMTSTDTQYF.

This clonotype was detected a few times. The rearrangement links TRBV9 to TRBJ1-1, with a weak D call TRBD1 (5 bases). V lost 0 bases, J lost 11 bases, and 17 bases lay in between. The CDR3 spans 14 residues. Germline CDR1 reads SGDLS; CDR2 reads YYNGEE. The CDR3 here is CASSVGSDPGGAFF. CDR3 nucleotide sequence: TGTGCCAGCAGCGTAGGCAGTGATCCCGGGGGGGCTTTCTTT.

This clonotype showed up just a few times. The chain uses TRBV10-2 and TRBJ2-1; D ambiguous. The CDR3 loop spans 13 amino acids. Trimming took 3 bases from V and 5 from J, leaving 8 bases between them. Per the germline V gene, CDR1 is WSHSY and CDR2 is SAAADI. The CDR3 loop reads CASSDATNNEQFF. In DNA form, the CDR3 reads TGCGCCAGCAGTGACGCTACCAACAATGAGCAGTTCTTC.

J is TRBJ2-1 and V is TRBV15; 10 bases align to TRBD2. The germline V gene has CDR1 LNHNV and CDR2 YYDKDF (reference sequence). This CDR3 has 23 amino acids. Trimming removed 0 bases from V and 0 bases from J; junction bases left unmatched: 20. CDR3 residues: CATSRDWGAGDGLAALSYNEQFF. CDR3 coding DNA: TGTGCCACCAGCAGAGATTGGGGTGCAGGGGACGGACTAGCGGCCCTCTCCTACAATGAGCAGTTCTTC.

The genes are TRBV12-3 or TRBV12-4 and TRBJ1-5; TRBD1 matches at 7 bases. With V trimmed by 6 bases and J by 5 bases, 4 bases remained unmatched. The CDR3 is made up of 13 amino acids. The CDR3 here is CASRPTGDQPQHF. Here the CDR3 DNA reads TGTGCCAGCAGGCCAACAGGGGATCAGCCCCAGCATTTT.

The rearrangement joins TRBV19 to TRBJ2-7, with D hard to call. The CDR3 loop spans 14 amino acids. Germline V gene data show CDR1 as LNHDA and CDR2 as SQIVND (reference sequence). Trimming left V 3 bases short and J 5 bases short, with 14 bases between. The CDR3 loop reads CASSMIPNLDEQYF. CDR3 DNA sequence: TGTGCCAGTAGTATGATACCCAATCTCGACGAGCAGTACTTC.

CDR3 residues: CASSARDRGPYNEQFF. In nucleotides, the CDR3 is TGTGCCAGCAGCGCCCGGGACAGGGGCCCCTACAATGAGCAGTTCTTC. V gene TRBV7-3 combines with J gene TRBJ2-1; 10 bases match TRBD1. J gave up 2 bases and V 5 bases, and 6 bases lay outside the gene matches. Germline V gene sequence: CDR1 SGHTA, CDR2 FQGTGA. The CDR3 has 16 amino acids.